These 31 T cell receptor beta chains share one sample of origin, sequenced in a study of T cell responses to AZD1222 COVID-19 vaccine. Assay used: immunoSEQ multiplex PCR; TCRdb lists only in-frame clones, some missing. The data hold more than 95,000 clones, with about four fifths observed a single time. Material: peripheral blood, obtained on day 0 of AZD1222 vaccination. The receptors were gathered from an adult in good health.

The chain couples TRBV2 to TRBJ1-1; a possible D gene is TRBD1 (6 bases). The V gene lost 6 bases and the J gene lost 0 bases, with 11 bases spanning the gap. The germline V gene encodes CDR1 SNHLY and CDR2 FYNNEI. CDR3 length: 14 residues. CDR3: CASSGDTLNTEAFF. The CDR3 bases are TGTGCCAGCAGCGGGGACACTTTGAACACTGAAGCTTTCTTT.

This clone showed up just once. The chain recombines TRBV29-1 with TRBJ2-7; the match to TRBD1 covers 8 bases. The CDR3 consists of 13 residues. Germline V lookup: CDR1 SQVTM, CDR2 ANQGSEA. V gave up 6 bases and J gave up 3 bases; unmatched junction bases: 7. The CDR3 is CSVRQGIVYEQYF. In DNA form, the CDR3 reads TGCAGCGTGCGACAGGGGATTGTCTACGAGCAGTACTTC.

The chain links TRBV6-5 to TRBJ1-2; a weak D match, TRBD1 (5 bases). The CDR3 has 13 amino acids. V was pared by 5 bases and J by 3 bases, with 10 bases between. CDR1 is MNHEY and CDR2 is SVGAGI in the germline V gene. The CDR3: CASSPVGDYGYTF. The CDR3 DNA reads as TGTGCCAGCAGTCCCGTGGGGGACTATGGCTACACCTTC.

This CDR3 is CASSYLRGYTF. The CDR3 DNA reads as TGTGCCAGCAGTTACTTGAGGGGCTACACCTTC. V and J are TRBV6-5 and TRBJ1-2; no clear D gene. This CDR3 spans 11 amino acids. Trimming stripped 1 base from V and 8 bases from J, with 5 bases between. Germline V gene lookup returns CDR1 MNHEY and CDR2 SVGAGI.

The CDR3 DNA is TGTGCCAGTAGTCACAAACTCCGGGGGGTTTATAGCAATCAGCCCCAGCATTTT. Amino acids: CASSHKLRGVYSNQPQHF. V usage is TRBV19 and J usage is TRBJ1-5, with a tentative D call TRBD1 (5 bases). Germline V gives CDR1 LNHDA, CDR2 SQIVND (reference sequence). CDR3 size: 18 residues. Trimming removed 5 bases at V and 0 bases at J, with 20 bases between.

The chain carries TRBV20-1 and TRBJ2-3; a possible D gene is TRBD2 (6 bases). Per germline, CDR1 DFQATT and CDR2 SNEGSKA (reference sequence). The CDR3 totals 15 residues. V was cut by 3 bases and J by 1 base, with 14 bases left in between. CDR3: CSASGWGEGTDTQYF. The CDR3 DNA is TGCAGTGCTAGTGGGTGGGGGGAAGGCACAGATACGCAGTATTTT.

The gene calls are TRBV19 and TRBJ1-2, with D maybe TRBD1 (6 bases). CDR1 and CDR2 (germline): LNHDA, SQIVND (reference sequence). Trimming took 3 bases from V and 4 from J, leaving 18 bases between them. The CDR3 spans 16 residues. CDR3 sequence reads: CASSMNLVRGAYGYTF. In nucleotides, the CDR3 is TGTGCCAGTAGTATGAATCTGGTCCGGGGGGCCTATGGCTACACCTTC. The full variable domain, completed using reference TRBV19 and TRBJ1-2, is DGGITQSPKYLFRKEGQNVTLSCEQNLNHDAMYWYRQDPGQGLRLIYYSQIVNDFQKGDIAEGYSVSREKKESFPLTVTSAQKNPTAFYLCASSMNLVRGAYGYTFGSGTRLTVV.

The rearrangement links TRBV7-9 to TRBJ2-1; 8 nucleotides match TRBD2. This CDR3 region has 15 residues. The junction had 6 bases not matched to a gene; V was cut back by 4 bases and J by 4 bases. Looked up from germline, CDR1 is SEHNR and CDR2 is FQNEAQ (reference sequence). This chain's CDR3 is CASSSPGLGYNEQFF. CDR3 bases: TGTGCCAGCAGCTCTCCGGGACTAGGTTACAATGAGCAGTTCTTC.

This clone was observed once. V usage is TRBV5-4 and J usage is TRBJ2-7, with D possibly TRBD1 on 6 matching bases. V was clipped by 1 base and J by 2 bases, with 10 bases between them. Germline V lookup: CDR1 SGHNT, CDR2 YYREEE (reference sequence). The CDR3 runs to 14 residues. CDR3 sequence reads: CASSLTRGAYEQYF. CDR3 in DNA: TGTGCCAGCAGCTTGACCAGGGGAGCCTACGAGCAGTACTTC.

The chain combines TRBV7-9 with TRBJ2-1; D uncertain. CDR1 and CDR2 (germline): SEHNR, FQNEAQ (reference sequence). With 3 bases removed from V and 5 bases from J, the gap between germline ends came to 2 bases. CDR3 length: 11 amino acids. This CDR3 reads CASSFHNEQFF. The CDR3 nucleotides are TGTGCCAGCAGCTTCCACAATGAGCAGTTCTTC.

In this sample, this clone turned up once. The gene calls are TRBV4-2 and TRBJ1-6; 12 nucleotides align to TRBD1. Per germline, CDR1 LGHNA and CDR2 YNFKEQ. The CDR3 totals 20 residues. V dropped 1 base and J dropped 4; count of bases not matched to a gene: 11. The CDR3 DNA reads as TGTGCCAGCAGCCAAGCCCCCGGGACAGGGGGCGAAATATATAATTCACCCCTCCACTTT. Amino acid sequence: CASSQAPGTGGEIYNSPLHF.

The V and J genes are TRBV6-5 and TRBJ2-7; D may be TRBD1 or TRBD2 (5 bases each). Germline CDR1 MNHEY, CDR2 SVGAGI. V gave up 2 bases and J gave up 2 bases, with 7 bases separating them. The CDR3 is 13 amino acids. The CDR3 spells CASSYVGAYEQYF. The CDR3 DNA reads as TGTGCCAGCAGTTACGTGGGGGCCTACGAGCAGTACTTC.

A word on this clone: A junction end diverges from the germline sequence, so it may reflect a read error. J is TRBJ1-1 and V is TRBV7-3; D remains unclear. CDR1 is SGHTA, CDR2 FQGTGA, per germline. The CDR3 length is 12 residues. This chain's CDR3 is CASSSGAAELAF. For the CDR3, the DNA is TGTGCCAGCAGCTCGGGCGCGGCGGAATTGGCATTT.

The rearrangement links TRBV7-9 to TRBJ2-3; D gene unclear. Germline-derived CDR1 and CDR2 are SEHNR and FQNEAQ (reference sequence). Trimming removed 6 bases at V and 1 base at J, with 11 bases between. The CDR3 length is 14 residues. This CDR3 reads CASSIVGGTDTQYF. The CDR3 DNA follows: TGTGCCAGCAGTATAGTCGGTGGCACAGATACGCAGTATTTT.

The V gene is TRBV5-4, the J gene TRBJ2-6; 9 nucleotides match TRBD1. V trimming: 9 bases; J trimming: 0 bases; junction bases outside the gene matches: 10. CDR1 and CDR2 (germline): SGHNT, YYREEE (reference sequence). This CDR3 region has 17 residues. The CDR3 region is CATNVDRGVSGANVLTF. The CDR3 nucleotides are TGTGCCACAAACGTGGACAGGGGCGTCTCTGGGGCCAACGTCCTGACTTTC.

This rearrangement joins TRBV19 to TRBJ1-1, with a possible D match to TRBD1 (5 bases). This CDR3 has 15 residues. The V gene's germline CDR1 is LNHDA and CDR2 SQIVND (reference sequence). With 1 base removed from V and 4 bases from J, the gap between germline ends came to 13 bases. Here the CDR3 reads CASSIVGGWGTEAFF. Written as DNA, the CDR3 is TGTGCCAGTAGTATAGTCGGGGGGTGGGGCACTGAAGCTTTCTTT.

V gene TRBV27 combines with J gene TRBJ2-4; D is perhaps TRBD1 or TRBD2 (5 bases each). V lost 1 base, J lost 1 base, and 26 bases lay in between. In germline, CDR1 is MNHEY, CDR2 SMNVEV (reference sequence). The length of the CDR3 is 21 residues. The CDR3 loop reads CASSLFAGTEPSTLAKNIQYF. DNA for the CDR3: TGTGCCAGCAGTTTATTTGCCGGGACGGAACCCTCTACCTTGGCCAAAAACATTCAGTACTTC.

V is TRBV19 and J is TRBJ2-6; D call uncertain. Germline V gene data show CDR1 as LNHDA and CDR2 as SQIVND (reference sequence). Trimming stripped 4 bases from V and 4 bases from J, with 11 bases between. CDR3 length: 15 amino acids. The CDR3 nucleotides read TGTGCCAGTAGTAAAGCGCCTTCGGGGGCCAACGTCCTGACTTTC. It encodes CASSKAPSGANVLTF.

This chain joins TRBV29-1 and TRBJ2-5; no firm D call. The CDR3 consists of 12 residues. CDR1 SQVTM and CDR2 ANQGSEA come from the germline V gene. The V end lost 4 bases, the J end lost 4 bases, and 10 bases lay between the germline ends. The CDR3 reads CSVARWGETQYF. The CDR3 coding sequence is TGCAGCGTTGCCAGGTGGGGAGAGACCCAGTACTTC.

In regard to this clone: Other nucleotide sequences in the sample specify the same CDR3. This CDR3 is CASSLRGGELFF. The CDR3 DNA is TGTGCCAGCAGTTTACGGGGCGGGGAGCTGTTTTTT. The chain combines TRBV12-3 or TRBV12-4 with TRBJ2-2; D may be TRBD2 (5 bases). V lost 2 bases, J lost 7 bases, and 5 bases lay in between. The CDR3 runs 12 residues.

The J gene is TRBJ1-4, the V gene TRBV2; 9 nucleotides line up with TRBD1. V dropped 6 bases and J dropped 5; count of bases not matched to a gene: 10. The CDR3 runs to 16 residues. CDR1 and CDR2 (germline): SNHLY, FYNNEI. The CDR3 coding sequence is TGTGCCAGCAGGCCGGACAGGGGCCCCGGGAATGAAAAACTGTTTTTT. It codes for CASRPDRGPGNEKLFF.

This clone was detected many times. In DNA, the CDR3 is TGTGCCAGCAGCTTGGCCTTTGAGACAGGGGGCTTAGAGACCCAGTACTTC. Residues: CASSLAFETGGLETQYF. This chain joins TRBV5-4 and TRBJ2-5, with 10 nucleotides matching TRBD1. The CDR3 sequence is 17 residues long. Trimming removed 0 bases from V and 4 bases from J; junction bases left unmatched: 9. The germline V gene has CDR1 SGHNT and CDR2 YYREEE (reference sequence).

The chain has TRBV18 and TRBJ1-5; TRBD1 aligns across 10 bases. The CDR3 runs 16 residues. The trim removed 6 bases at V and 2 bases at J, leaving 7 bases unmatched. Germline CDR1 and CDR2: KGHSH and LQKENI. The CDR3 here is CASSSTGTGGNQPQHF. The CDR3 region has the DNA TGTGCCAGCTCTTCGACCGGGACAGGGGGCAATCAGCCCCAGCATTTT.

The chain employs TRBV6-5 and TRBJ1-6; D is perhaps TRBD1 (5 bases). Trimming removed 4 bases at V and 7 bases at J, with 11 bases between. The CDR3 sequence is 14 residues long. From germline, CDR1 is MNHEY and CDR2 SVGAGI. The CDR3 here is CASSSRGGNSPLHF. CDR3 nucleotide sequence: TGTGCCAGCAGTTCGAGGGGTGGGAATTCACCCCTCCACTTT.

Remarks on this clone: One end of the junction is discordant with germline, which a read error may explain. The rearrangement links TRBV2 to TRBJ2-5, with D perhaps given as TRBD1 or TRBD2 (7 bases each). The CDR3 runs 11 residues. Per germline, CDR1 SNHLY and CDR2 FYNNEI. CDR3 sequence reads: CAGRGGGTQYF. The CDR3 nucleotides read TGTGCCGGCAGGGGGGGTGGGACCCAGTACTTC.

The CDR3 DNA reads TGTGCCAGCACCTTCACGGGGGACCCGAACACTGAAGCTTTCTTT. Amino acid sequence: CASTFTGDPNTEAFF. The chain combines TRBV9 with TRBJ1-1; D perhaps matches TRBD1 (5 bases). The CDR3 is made up of 15 amino acids. The germline V gene has CDR1 SGDLS and CDR2 YYNGEE. The V end lost 6 bases, the J end lost 1 base, and 16 bases lay between the germline ends.

This clone was found a few times. This sequence joins TRBV2 and TRBJ1-2; D gene uncertain. V shed 3 bases and J shed 4 bases, with 12 bases lying between them. The germline gives CDR1 SNHLY, CDR2 FYNNEI. The CDR3 extends over 14 amino acids. For the CDR3, the DNA is TGTGCCAGCAGTGATTTCGGTCGGGGCTATGGCTACACCTTC. It specifies CASSDFGRGYGYTF. Variable domain in full (rest from reference TRBV2 and TRBJ1-2): EPEVTQTPSHQVTQMGQEVILRCVPISNHLYFYWYRQILGQKVEFLVSFYNNEISEKSEIFDDQFSVERPDGSNFTLKIRSTKLEDSAMYFCASSDFGRGYGYTFGSGTRLTVV.

The V call is TRBV5-6, the J call TRBJ1-4; D is perhaps TRBD1 (5 bases). Trimming removed 1 base from V and 7 bases from J, with 14 bases in between. CDR3 size: 15 residues. CDR1 is SGHDT and CDR2 is YYEEEE in the germline V gene. In DNA form, the CDR3 reads TGTGCCAGCAGCTTGAGTCCCTGGCAGGGTGAAAAACTGTTTTTT. Amino acid sequence: CASSLSPWQGEKLFF.

The chain links TRBV5-1 to TRBJ2-1; 12 positions match TRBD2. CDR3 length: 16 amino acids. After removal of 4 bases from V and 6 bases from J, the junction contained 8 bases not matched to a gene. CDR1 is SGHRS, CDR2 YFSETQ, per germline. The CDR3 region is CASSVTLLAGGNEQFF. The CDR3, as DNA: TGCGCCAGCAGCGTGACCCTACTAGCGGGGGGCAATGAGCAGTTCTTC.

A few counts support this clone. The V call is TRBV19, the J call TRBJ2-5, with D tentatively TRBD1 (5 bases). V lost 1 base, J lost 6 bases, and 9 bases lay in between. CDR3 length: 13 residues. The germline V gene encodes CDR1 LNHDA and CDR2 SQIVND (reference sequence). CDR3 loop: CASSIGTMKTQYF. In nucleotides, the CDR3 is TGTGCCAGTAGTATAGGGACAATGAAGACCCAGTACTTC. The full variable domain, in which reference TRBV19 and TRBJ2-5 provide the parts outside the CDR3, is DGGITQSPKYLFRKEGQNVTLSCEQNLNHDAMYWYRQDPGQGLRLIYYSQIVNDFQKGDIAEGYSVSREKKESFPLTVTSAQKNPTAFYLCASSIGTMKTQYFGPGTRLLVL.

This clone has ten or more counts. The chain has TRBV19 and TRBJ1-3; TRBD1 matches 12 bases. The CDR3 covers 18 residues. J gave up 0 bases and V 5 bases, and 8 bases lay outside the gene matches. Germline assignment: CDR1 LNHDA and CDR2 SQIVND (reference sequence). The CDR3 loop is CASSAGTGGARSGNTIYF. DNA for the CDR3: TGTGCCAGTAGTGCAGGGACAGGGGGCGCACGCTCTGGAAACACCATATATTTT.